One and the same sample provided the 3 T cell receptor beta chains below, sequenced in a study of T cell clones after liver transplantation. TCRdb's copy holds only in-frame clones and misses some; the assay was immunoSEQ multiplex PCR. The sample has 95,000 to 130,000 clones; 90% are singletons. The sequencing used CD4+ T cells from blood, collected 12 months after liver transplant. These receptors were obtained from a human patient who received a liver transplant. The graft donor may have contributed some T cells.

The gene calls are TRBV9 and TRBJ2-5, with 7 bases identical to TRBD1. Germline V gene lookup returns CDR1 SGDLS and CDR2 YYNGEE. The CDR3 contains 14 residues. V shed 5 bases and J 4 bases; nucleotides not matched to a gene: 8. Here the CDR3 DNA reads TGTGCCAGCAGTGAGACCGACAGGGTAGAGACCCAGTACTTC. It specifies CASSETDRVETQYF.

The chain uses TRBV28 and TRBJ2-5; no clear D. This CDR3 comprises 13 residues. Germline assignment: CDR1 MDHEN and CDR2 SYDVKM. V lost 1 base, J lost 4 bases, and 7 bases lay in between. This chain's CDR3 is CASSLSGSETQYF. CDR3 coding DNA: TGTGCCAGCAGTTTATCCGGGTCAGAGACCCAGTACTTC. Based on the CDR3 plus reference TRBV28 and TRBJ2-5, the full variable domain is DVKVTQSSRYLVKRTGEKVFLECVQDMDHENMFWYRQDPGLGLRLIYFSYDVKMKEKGDIPEGYSVSREKKERFSLILESASTNQTSMYLCASSLSGSETQYFGPGTRLLVL.

The chain is built from TRBV6-1 and TRBJ2-7; no definite D call. V lost 1 base and J 9 bases, leaving 13 bases between the germline ends. Germline values: CDR1 MNHNS, CDR2 SASEGT. There are 13 residues in the CDR3. CDR3 region: CASSEGLAHGQYF. The CDR3 DNA sequence: TGTGCCAGCAGTGAAGGACTCGCCCACGGGCAGTACTTC.